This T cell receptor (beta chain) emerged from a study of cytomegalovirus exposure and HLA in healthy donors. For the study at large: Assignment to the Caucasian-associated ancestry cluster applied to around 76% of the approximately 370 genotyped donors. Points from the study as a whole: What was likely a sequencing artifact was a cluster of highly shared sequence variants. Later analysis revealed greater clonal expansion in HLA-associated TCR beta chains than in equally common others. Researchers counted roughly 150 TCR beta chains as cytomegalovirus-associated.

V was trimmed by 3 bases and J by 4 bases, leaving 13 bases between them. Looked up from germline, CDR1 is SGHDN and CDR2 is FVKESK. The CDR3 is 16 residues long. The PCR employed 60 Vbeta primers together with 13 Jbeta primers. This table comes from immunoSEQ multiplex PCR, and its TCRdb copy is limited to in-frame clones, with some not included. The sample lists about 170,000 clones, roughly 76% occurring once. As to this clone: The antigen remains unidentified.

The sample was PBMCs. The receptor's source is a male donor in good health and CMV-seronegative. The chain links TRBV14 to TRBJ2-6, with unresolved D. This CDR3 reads CASSHRHLPGANVLTF. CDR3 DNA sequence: TGTGCCAGCAGCCATAGACACTTGCCAGGGGCCAACGTCCTGACTTTC.